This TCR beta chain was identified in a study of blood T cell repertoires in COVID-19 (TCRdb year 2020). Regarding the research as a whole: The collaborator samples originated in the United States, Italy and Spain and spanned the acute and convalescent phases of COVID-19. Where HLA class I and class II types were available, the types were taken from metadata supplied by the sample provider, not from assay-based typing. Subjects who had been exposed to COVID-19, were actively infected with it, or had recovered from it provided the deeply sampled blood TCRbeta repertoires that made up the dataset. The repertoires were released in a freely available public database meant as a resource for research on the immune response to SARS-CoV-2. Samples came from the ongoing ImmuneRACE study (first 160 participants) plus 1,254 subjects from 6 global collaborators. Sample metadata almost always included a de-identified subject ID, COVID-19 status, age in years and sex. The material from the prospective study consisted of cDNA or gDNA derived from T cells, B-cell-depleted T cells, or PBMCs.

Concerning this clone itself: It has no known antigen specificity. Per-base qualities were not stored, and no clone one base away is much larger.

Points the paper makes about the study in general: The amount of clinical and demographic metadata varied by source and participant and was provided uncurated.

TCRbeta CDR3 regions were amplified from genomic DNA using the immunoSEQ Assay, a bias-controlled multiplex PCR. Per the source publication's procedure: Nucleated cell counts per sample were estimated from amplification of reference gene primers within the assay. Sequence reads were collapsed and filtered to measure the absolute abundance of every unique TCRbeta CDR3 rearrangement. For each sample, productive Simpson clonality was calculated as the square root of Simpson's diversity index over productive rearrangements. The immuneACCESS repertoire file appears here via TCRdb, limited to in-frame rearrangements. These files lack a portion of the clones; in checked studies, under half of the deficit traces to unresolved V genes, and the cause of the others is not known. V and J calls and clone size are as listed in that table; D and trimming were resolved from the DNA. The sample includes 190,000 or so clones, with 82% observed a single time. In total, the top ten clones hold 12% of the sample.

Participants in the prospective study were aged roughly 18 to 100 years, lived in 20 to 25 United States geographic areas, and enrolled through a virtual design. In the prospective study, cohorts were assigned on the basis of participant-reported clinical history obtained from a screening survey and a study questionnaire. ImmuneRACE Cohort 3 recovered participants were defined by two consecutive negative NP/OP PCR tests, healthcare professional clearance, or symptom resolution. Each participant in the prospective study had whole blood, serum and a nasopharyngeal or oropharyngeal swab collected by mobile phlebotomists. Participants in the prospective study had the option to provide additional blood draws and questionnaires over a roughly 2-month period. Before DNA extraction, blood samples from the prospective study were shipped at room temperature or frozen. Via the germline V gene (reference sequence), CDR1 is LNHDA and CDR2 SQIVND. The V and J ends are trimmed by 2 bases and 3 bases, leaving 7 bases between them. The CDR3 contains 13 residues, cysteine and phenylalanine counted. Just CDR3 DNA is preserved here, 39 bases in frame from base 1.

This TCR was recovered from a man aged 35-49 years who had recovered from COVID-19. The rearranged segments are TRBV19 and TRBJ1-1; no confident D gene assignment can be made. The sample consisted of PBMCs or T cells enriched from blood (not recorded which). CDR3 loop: CASSISPDTEAFF. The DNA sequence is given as TGTGCCAGTAGTATATCACCGGACACTGAAGCTTTCTTT.